The 18 T cell receptor beta chains in this list originate from one sample, sequenced in a study of blood T cell repertoires in COVID-19. The repertoire was sequenced with immunoSEQ multiplex PCR; TCRdb's copy has only in-frame clones and lacks some. The table includes roughly 160,000 clones, around 81% detected once. Sequenced sample: peripheral blood. The receptors derive from a woman of 80 years or more with COVID-19, enrolled during active disease.

V gene TRBV5-1 combines with J gene TRBJ1-1, with D maybe TRBD1 (6 bases). The CDR3 length is 14 residues. Germline CDR1 and CDR2: SGHRS and YFSETQ. CDR3 coding DNA: TGCGCTAGCGGCACCCTAGGGGGGGCCAGTGAAGCTTTCTTT. It translates to CASGTLGGASEAFF.

The chain carries TRBV19 and TRBJ2-1; D perhaps matches TRBD2 (7 bases). The CDR3 is made up of 14 amino acids. V lost 2 bases and J 8 bases, leaving 13 bases between the germline ends. Germline V CDR1 and CDR2: LNHDA, SQIVND (reference sequence). CDR3 region: CASSIQAGADEQFF. CDR3 DNA: TGTGCCAGTAGTATACAGGCGGGGGCCGATGAGCAGTTCTTC.

CDR3: CASSPVGTRVEQYF. The CDR3 bases are TGCGCCAGCAGCCCGGTCGGGACTAGGGTCGAGCAGTACTTC. The chain uses TRBV5-1 and TRBJ2-7, with 8 nucleotides matching TRBD2. The V gene end was trimmed by 4 bases and the J gene end by 6 bases; junction bases not matched to a gene: 9. Germline V gene lookup returns CDR1 SGHRS and CDR2 YFSETQ. CDR3 length equals 14 residues.

V usage is TRBV10-3 and J usage is TRBJ2-7; D might be TRBD2 (7 bases). V gave up 3 bases and J gave up 7 bases, with 25 bases separating them. CDR3 length: 17 residues. Germline V gene data show CDR1 as ENHRY and CDR2 as SYGVKD. Written as DNA, the CDR3 is TGTGCCATCAGTGAACGAGGGGGGGGACTGGGAACTGAGGAGCAGTACTTC. Amino acids: CAISERGGGLGTEEQYF.

This clone showed up just a few times. The chain carries TRBV11-1 and TRBJ2-1; 8 positions agree with TRBD2. The trim removed 5 bases at V and 2 bases at J, leaving 5 bases unmatched. CDR3 size: 15 residues. From germline, CDR1 is SGHAT and CDR2 FQDESV (reference sequence). CDR3 sequence reads: CASSLSGGAYNEQFF. The CDR3 DNA sequence: TGTGCCAGCAGCCTGAGCGGGGGCGCCTACAATGAGCAGTTCTTC.

This sequence joins TRBV7-9 and TRBJ1-2; D is unclear. Deletions cut 5 bases from V and 2 bases from J, with 12 bases between. The CDR3 sequence is 14 residues long. CDR1 is SEHNR, CDR2 FQNEAQ, per germline (reference sequence). Here the CDR3 reads CASSQRVGNYGYTF. CDR3 DNA sequence: TGTGCCAGCAGCCAGCGGGTGGGCAACTATGGCTACACCTTC.

The chain employs TRBV9 and TRBJ2-7, with 8 bases matching TRBD1. The CDR3 spans 15 residues. CDR1 is SGDLS and CDR2 is YYNGEE in the germline V gene. V shed 7 bases and J 5 bases; nucleotides not matched to a gene: 14. The CDR3 loop is CASSPRGQGNHEQYF. The CDR3 nucleotides read TGTGCCAGCTCCCCCAGGGGGCAGGGGAACCACGAGCAGTACTTC.

This chain joins TRBV5-5 and TRBJ1-2; TRBD1 matches at 9 bases. This CDR3 contains 16 residues. The junction had 14 bases not matched to a gene; V was cut back by 4 bases and J by 7 bases. CDR1 is SGHKS, CDR2 YYEKEE, per germline (reference sequence). As DNA, the CDR3 is TGTGCCAGCAGCGCACCCGGGACAGGGCTATCTCGTGGCTACACCTTC. It translates to CASSAPGTGLSRGYTF. Drawing the rest from reference TRBV5-5 and TRBJ1-2, the complete variable domain is DAGVTQSPTHLIKTRGQQVTLRCSPISGHKSVSWYQQVLGQGPQFIFQYYEKEERGRGNFPDRFSARQFPNYSSELNVNALLLGDSALYLCASSAPGTGLSRGYTFGSGTRLTVV.

The V call is TRBV4-1, the J call TRBJ2-7, with 11 bases that match TRBD2. Germline CDR1 reads MGHRA; CDR2 reads YSYEKL. The CDR3 loop spans 15 amino acids. After removal of 4 bases from V and 0 bases from J, the junction contained 2 bases not matched to a gene. CDR3 DNA: TGCGCCAGCAGCCTAGGACTAGCGGGCTCCTACGAGCAGTACTTC. Its protein is CASSLGLAGSYEQYF.

The V call is TRBV2, the J call TRBJ1-1; 8 bases are a match to TRBD1. CDR1 SNHLY and CDR2 FYNNEI come from the germline V gene. J lost 2 bases, V lost 8 bases, and 7 bases had no gene match. The CDR3 has 14 amino acids. In nucleotides, the CDR3 is TGTGCCAGCCGCCAGGGACAGGTCAACACTGAAGCTTTCTTT. Its protein product is CASRQGQVNTEAFF.

The V gene is TRBV7-2, the J gene TRBJ1-1; 7 bases fit TRBD1. Trimming cost V 2 bases and J 8 bases; bases outside gene matches: 14. Germline V CDR1 and CDR2: SGHTA, FQGNSA. The CDR3 covers 16 residues. CDR3 sequence reads: CASSLIGTATAGEAFF. The CDR3 DNA reads TGTGCCAGCAGCTTAATCGGGACAGCTACCGCTGGGGAAGCTTTCTTT.

This clone came up a few times. The chain combines TRBV4-1 with TRBJ2-3; tentative D call: TRBD2 (6 bases). CDR3 length equals 15 residues. V lost 6 bases and J lost 5, with 18 bases in between. In germline, CDR1 is MGHRA, CDR2 YSYEKL. The CDR3 region has the DNA TGCGCCAGCAGACCCGCGGGGTCTCGAGTAGATACGCAGTATTTT. It encodes CASRPAGSRVDTQYF.

V and J are TRBV19 and TRBJ1-6; a possible D gene is TRBD1 (6 bases). The CDR3 runs 15 residues. Trimming pared 7 bases from V and 6 bases from J, leaving 16 bases between. In germline, CDR1 is LNHDA, CDR2 SQIVND (reference sequence). In DNA form, the CDR3 reads TGTGCCAGTAAACATGGACAGTCAATTAATTCACCCCTCCACTTT. Its translation is CASKHGQSINSPLHF.

The V and J genes are TRBV9 and TRBJ2-5, with 10 nucleotides matching TRBD2. The CDR3 contains 14 residues. Looked up from germline, CDR1 is SGDLS and CDR2 is YYNGEE. The V and J ends lost 3 bases and 3 bases, in that order; junction bases with no gene match: 2. CDR3 in DNA: TGTGCCAGCAGCGCGGGACTAGCGAAAGAGACCCAGTACTTC. Its protein is CASSAGLAKETQYF.

The chain uses TRBV9 and TRBJ1-3; D gene ambiguous. The length of the CDR3 is 13 residues. Germline CDR1 reads SGDLS; CDR2 reads YYNGEE. Trimming took off 2 bases at V and 5 bases at J, with 8 bases between the two ends. The CDR3 protein is CASSVGSRNTIYF. The CDR3 nucleotides read TGTGCCAGCAGCGTGGGCAGTCGAAACACCATATATTTT.

The chain employs TRBV19 and TRBJ1-2; unclear D gene. The V end lost 5 bases, the J end lost 4 bases, and 14 bases lay between the germline ends. Germline assignment: CDR1 LNHDA and CDR2 SQIVND (reference sequence). The CDR3 loop spans 14 amino acids. CDR3 nucleotides: TGTGCCAGTAGTCAGGCGGGGTTTGCCTATGGCTACACCTTC. Encoded protein: CASSQAGFAYGYTF.

V usage is TRBV19 and J usage is TRBJ1-3, with D possibly being TRBD1 (5 bases). CDR1 and CDR2 (germline): LNHDA, SQIVND (reference sequence). The CDR3 length is 14 residues. V lost 5 bases and J 0 bases, leaving 8 bases between the germline ends. The CDR3 is CASSGQSSGNTIYF. As DNA, the CDR3 is TGTGCCAGTAGTGGACAATCCTCTGGAAACACCATATATTTT.

This chain links TRBV28 with TRBJ1-6, with D possibly matching TRBD1 (5 bases). The V end was cut by 5 bases, the J end by 10 bases, with 18 bases between. CDR1 is MDHEN and CDR2 is SYDVKM in the germline V gene. The CDR3 length is 15 residues. The CDR3 here is CASSPAARATSPLHF. The CDR3 coding sequence is TGTGCCAGCAGTCCCGCCGCCAGGGCGACGTCACCCCTCCACTTT.